The 8 T cell receptor beta chains below all came from one sample that was sequenced in a study of Graves' ophthalmopathy and Graves' hyperthyroidism. For repertoire sequencing, the TCR beta CDR3 regions were amplified from RNA transcripts. Following a first-round RT-PCR that used HTBI primers, a second-round multiplex PCR was carried out. TCRdb re-derived calls from the multiplex PCR reads in MiXCR, one entry per CDR3 protein. The sample lists a few hundred thousand distinct CDR3 sequences, less than 40% occurring once. Sequencing was carried out using peripheral blood or thyroid tissue (not recorded which). The receptors come from an adult man with Graves' hyperthyroidism.

This clonotype was seen a few times. This CDR3 is missing its conserved last phenylalanine or tryptophan, likely due to a read error. The limits of the CDR3 on the DNA are not certain, so only TCRdb's listed CDR3 is given. The chain uses TRBV15 and TRBJ1-6; the D call TRBD1 from the table was never checked on the DNA. CDR1 LNHNV and CDR2 YYDKDF come from the germline V gene (reference sequence). Both ends counted, the CDR3 spans 12 residues. CDR3: CATNRDKGQVSV.

This clonotype has a count of ten or more. The V call is TRBV7-9, the J call TRBJ1-2, with D perhaps matching TRBD1 (6 bases). Looked up from germline, CDR1 is SEHNR and CDR2 is FQNEAQ (reference sequence). CDR3 length equals 15 residues. Trimming shortened V by 0 bases and J by 8 bases, and 16 bases separated the two germline ends. CDR3 sequence: CASSLASHRDGGYTF. As DNA, the CDR3 is TGTGCCAGCAGCTTAGCTTCCCACAGGGACGGGGGCTACACCTTC.

To note about this clonotype: No conserved phenylalanine or tryptophan is present at the end of the CDR3, so a read error is the likely explanation. Because the CDR3's place on the DNA is in doubt, the DNA is left out and the CDR3 is given as listed by TCRdb. The chain links TRBV6-5 to TRBJ2-6. Germline V gene sequence: CDR1 MNHEY, CDR2 SVGAGI. Termini included, the CDR3 measures 8 amino acids. The CDR3 loop reads CASRGLGL.

This clonotype showed up many times. This chain links TRBV5-1 with TRBJ2-7; the match to TRBD2 covers 7 bases. The CDR3 covers 15 residues. Trimming at V came to 1 base and at J to 4 bases, leaving 8 bases not matched to a gene. The germline V gene encodes CDR1 SGHRS and CDR2 YFSETQ. CDR3 DNA: TGCGCCAGCAGCTTGAGCGCGGGGGAGAGGTACGAGCAGTACTTC. Translation gives CASSLSAGERYEQYF.

Concerning this clonotype itself: Being one base from a much bigger clone, this may be a read error. This chain links TRBV10-3 with TRBJ1-3; 10 nucleotides line up with TRBD1. The CDR3 spans 15 residues. J was trimmed by 2 bases and V by 5 bases; bases with no gene match: 3. Germline-derived CDR1 and CDR2 are ENHRY and SYGVKD. The chain's CDR3 is CAISPDRGTGNTIYF. The DNA for the CDR3 is TGTGCCATCAGTCCGGACAGGGGGACTGGAAACACCATATATTTT.

The rearrangement uses TRBV2 and TRBJ2-3; no firm D call. The germline V and J ends were trimmed by 7 bases and 6 bases, with 14 bases remaining between them. Germline-derived CDR1 and CDR2 are SNHLY and FYNNEI. This CDR3 is built from 13 residues. CDR3 in DNA: TGTGCCAGCAAGGCTACGAGTTCCGATACGCAGTATTTT. Protein: CASKATSSDTQYF.

The chain recombines TRBV5-1 with TRBJ2-7; TRBD1 agrees at 9 bases. The CDR3 has 14 amino acids. Germline CDR1 SGHRS, CDR2 YFSETQ. V trimming: 6 bases; J trimming: 6 bases; junction bases outside the gene matches: 10. The CDR3 DNA is TGCGCCAGCACCACCAGACAGGGGGAGAGCGAGCAGTACTTC. The encoded protein is CASTTRQGESEQYF. Based on the CDR3 plus reference TRBV5-1 and TRBJ2-7, the full variable domain is KAGVTQTPRYLIKTRGQQVTLSCSPISGHRSVSWYQQTPGQGLQFLFEYFSETQRNKGNFPGRFSGRQFSNSRSEMNVSTLELGDSALYLCASTTRQGESEQYFGPGTRLTVT.

The chain uses TRBV29-1 and TRBJ1-5; D perhaps matches TRBD1 (5 bases). The CDR3 consists of 14 residues. Per germline, CDR1 SQVTM and CDR2 ANQGSEA. V dropped 7 bases and J dropped 1 base, with 14 bases sitting between them. The CDR3 protein is CSAGSGFSNQPQHF. For the CDR3, the DNA is TGCAGCGCCGGGTCAGGGTTCAGCAATCAGCCCCAGCATTTT.